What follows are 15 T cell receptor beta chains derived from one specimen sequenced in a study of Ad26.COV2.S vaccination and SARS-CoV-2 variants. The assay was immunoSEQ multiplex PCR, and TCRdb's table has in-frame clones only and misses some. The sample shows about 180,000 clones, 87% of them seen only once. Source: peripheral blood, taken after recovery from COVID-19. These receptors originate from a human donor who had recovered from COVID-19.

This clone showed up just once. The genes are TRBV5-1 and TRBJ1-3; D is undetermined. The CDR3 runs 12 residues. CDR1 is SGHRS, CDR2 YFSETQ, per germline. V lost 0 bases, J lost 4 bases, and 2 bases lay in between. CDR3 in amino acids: CASSLGGNTIYF. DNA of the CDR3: TGCGCCAGCAGCTTGGGGGGAAACACCATATATTTT.

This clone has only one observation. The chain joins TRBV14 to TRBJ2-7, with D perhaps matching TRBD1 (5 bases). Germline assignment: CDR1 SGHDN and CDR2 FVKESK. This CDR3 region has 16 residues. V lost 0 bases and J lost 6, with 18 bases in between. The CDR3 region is CASSQDQGILLSEQYF. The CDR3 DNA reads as TGTGCCAGCAGCCAAGATCAGGGAATTCTACTGAGCGAGCAGTACTTC.

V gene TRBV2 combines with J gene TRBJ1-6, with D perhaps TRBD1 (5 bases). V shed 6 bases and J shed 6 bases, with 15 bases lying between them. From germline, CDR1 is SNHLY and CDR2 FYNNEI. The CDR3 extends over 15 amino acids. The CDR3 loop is CASRQLGVGNSPLHF. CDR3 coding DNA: TGTGCCAGCAGGCAGCTGGGGGTAGGTAATTCACCCCTCCACTTT.

CDR3 in amino acids: CASSPGLAGVYEQYF. The CDR3 nucleotides read TGCGCCAGCAGCCCGGGACTAGCGGGAGTGTACGAGCAGTACTTC. The J gene is TRBJ2-7, the V gene TRBV5-1; 14 positions agree with TRBD2. The junction had 4 bases not matched to a gene; V was cut back by 4 bases and J by 4 bases. Per the germline V gene, CDR1 is SGHRS and CDR2 is YFSETQ. The CDR3 consists of 15 residues.

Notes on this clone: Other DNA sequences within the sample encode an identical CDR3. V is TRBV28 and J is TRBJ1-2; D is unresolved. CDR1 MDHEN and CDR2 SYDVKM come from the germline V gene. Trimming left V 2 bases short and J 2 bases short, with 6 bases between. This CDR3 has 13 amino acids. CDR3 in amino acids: CASSLGQNYGYTF. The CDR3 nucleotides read TGTGCCAGCAGTTTAGGGCAGAACTATGGCTACACCTTC.

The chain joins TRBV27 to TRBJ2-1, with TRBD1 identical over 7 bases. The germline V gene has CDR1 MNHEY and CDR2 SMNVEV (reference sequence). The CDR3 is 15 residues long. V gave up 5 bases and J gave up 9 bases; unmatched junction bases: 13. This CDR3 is CASSPLTTGIGEQFF. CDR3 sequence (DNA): TGTGCCAGCAGTCCCCTTACGACAGGGATTGGTGAGCAGTTCTTC.

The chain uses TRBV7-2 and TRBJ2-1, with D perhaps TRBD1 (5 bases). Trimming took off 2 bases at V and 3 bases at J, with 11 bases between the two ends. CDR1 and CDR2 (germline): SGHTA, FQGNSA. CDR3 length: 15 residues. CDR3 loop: CASSLPGTGYNEQFF. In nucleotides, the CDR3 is TGTGCCAGCAGCTTACCTGGCACAGGCTACAATGAGCAGTTCTTC. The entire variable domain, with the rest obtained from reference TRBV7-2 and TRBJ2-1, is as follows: GAGVSQSPSNKVTEKGKDVELRCDPISGHTALYWYRQSLGQGLEFLIYFQGNSAPDKSGLPSDRFSAERTGGSVSTLTIQRTQQEDSAVYLCASSLPGTGYNEQFFGPGTRLTVL.

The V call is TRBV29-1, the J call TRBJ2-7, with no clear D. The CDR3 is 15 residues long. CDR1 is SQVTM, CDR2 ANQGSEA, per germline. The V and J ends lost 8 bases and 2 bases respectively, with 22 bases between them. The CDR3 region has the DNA TGCAGCAAAGGATCCGACATTCAGATCGCCTACGAGCAGTACTTC. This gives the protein CSKGSDIQIAYEQYF.

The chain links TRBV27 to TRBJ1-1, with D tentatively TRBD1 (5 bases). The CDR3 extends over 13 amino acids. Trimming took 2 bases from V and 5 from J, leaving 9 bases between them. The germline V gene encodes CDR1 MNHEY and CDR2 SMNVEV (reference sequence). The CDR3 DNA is TGTGCCAGCAGTTTAACGGGGGAAACTGAAGCTTTCTTT. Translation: CASSLTGETEAFF.

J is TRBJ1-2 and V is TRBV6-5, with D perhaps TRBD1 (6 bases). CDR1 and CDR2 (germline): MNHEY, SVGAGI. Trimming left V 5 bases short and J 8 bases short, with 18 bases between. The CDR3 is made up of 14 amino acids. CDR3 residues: CASSPDETGLGYTF. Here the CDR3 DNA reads TGTGCCAGCAGTCCCGATGAAACAGGGTTAGGCTACACCTTC.

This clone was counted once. The CDR3 sequence: CSVERINEGNTIYF. The DNA of the CDR3 is TGCAGCGTTGAAAGAATCAACGAGGGAAACACCATATATTTT. The chain joins TRBV29-1 to TRBJ1-3; D is uncertain. CDR3 length equals 14 residues. Germline lookup yields CDR1 SQVTM and CDR2 ANQGSEA. The ends were cut back, 2 bases at V and 4 bases at J, with 12 bases in the middle.

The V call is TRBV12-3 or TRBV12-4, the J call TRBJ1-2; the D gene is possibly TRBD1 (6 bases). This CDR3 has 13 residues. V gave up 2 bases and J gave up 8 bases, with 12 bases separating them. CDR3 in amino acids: CASSLTGLWGYTF. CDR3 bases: TGTGCCAGCAGTTTAACAGGGCTCTGGGGCTACACCTTC.

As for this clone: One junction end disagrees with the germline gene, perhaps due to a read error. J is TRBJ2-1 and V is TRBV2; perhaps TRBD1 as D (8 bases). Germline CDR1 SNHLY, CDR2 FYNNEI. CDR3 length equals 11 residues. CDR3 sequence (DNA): TGTGCCAGCTTGGGGGGGGGACAGGTGGTCTTC. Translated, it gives CASLGGGQVVF.

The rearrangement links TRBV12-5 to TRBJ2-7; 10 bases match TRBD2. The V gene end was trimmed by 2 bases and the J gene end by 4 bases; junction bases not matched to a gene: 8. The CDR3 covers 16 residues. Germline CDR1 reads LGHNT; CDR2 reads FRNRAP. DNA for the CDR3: TGTGCTAGTGGTTTGTACCCTAGCGGGGGCCTTTACGAGCAGTACTTC. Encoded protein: CASGLYPSGGLYEQYF.

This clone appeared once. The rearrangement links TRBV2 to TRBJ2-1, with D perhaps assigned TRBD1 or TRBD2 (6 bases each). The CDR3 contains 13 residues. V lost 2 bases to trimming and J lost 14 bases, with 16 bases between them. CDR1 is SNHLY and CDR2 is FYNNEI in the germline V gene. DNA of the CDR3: TGTGCCAGCAGTGAAAGGTGGGGGGCTCTCGAGTTCTTC. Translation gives CASSERWGALEFF.